What follows is one TCR beta chain and its context. The data were obtained in a study of blood T cell repertoires in COVID-19. The wider study: The United States, Italy and Spain were the sources of the acute and convalescent COVID-19 samples. The cDNA or gDNA used as material had been derived from T cells, B-cell-depleted T cells, or PBMCs.

V lost 8 bases to trimming and J lost 0 bases, with 16 bases between them. The CDR3 is 15 residues long. Germline CDR1 and CDR2: SGHNT and YENEEA. Original methodology: Amplification with reference gene primers provided the estimates of nucleated cell counts. Only in-frame clones appear in the TCRdb table, and some are missing; sequencing was by immunoSEQ multiplex PCR. V, J and clone size were drawn from that table, and D and trimming were deduced from the DNA. This sample has 200,000 to 250,000 clones, with around four fifths found just once. The sample was peripheral blood. The V and J genes are TRBV11-3 and TRBJ1-2; D gene ambiguous. The receptor was isolated from a woman in her sixties with active or convalescent COVID-19. In nucleotides, the CDR3 is TGTGCCAGCTCTGAGGGTACCCTAGCTAACTATGGCTACACCTTC. Translating gives CASSEGTLANYGYTF.